This T cell receptor beta chain was profiled in a study of blood T cell repertoires in COVID-19. About the research overall: COVID-19 samples, acute and convalescent, were from the United States, Italy and Spain. Sources were T cells, B-cell-depleted T cells, or PBMCs; the material itself was cDNA or gDNA.

Germline V gene data show CDR1 as LGHDT and CDR2 as YNNKEL (reference sequence). Trimming removed 1 base from V and 1 base from J, with 10 bases in between. The CDR3 runs 16 residues. As processed by the authors: Estimation of nucleated cell counts was performed using reference gene primer amplification. The method was immunoSEQ multiplex PCR; TCRdb's version includes in-frame clones alone and lacks a portion of them. V, J and clone size are those of that table, while D and trimming were read from the DNA. The sample includes around 230,000 clones, 82% of them seen just once. The TCR comes from a woman aged 55 to 70 with active or convalescent COVID-19. Material for sequencing was peripheral blood. V usage is TRBV3-1 (or the pseudogene TRBV3-2) and J usage is TRBJ2-2; tentative D call: TRBD2 (5 bases). The CDR3 coding sequence is TGTGCCAGCAGCCAAGGAGGGCGGCAGAACACCGGGGAGCTGTTTTTT. Encoded protein: CASSQGGRQNTGELFF.